This T cell receptor beta chain stems from a study of blood T cell repertoires in COVID-19. Looking at the study overall: COVID-19 samples from acute and convalescent phases originated in the United States, Italy and Spain. T cells, B-cell-depleted T cells, or PBMCs supplied cDNA or gDNA.

Authors' processing steps: Reference gene primer amplification in the assay estimated nucleated cell counts. Profiling relied on immunoSEQ multiplex PCR, and the TCRdb table lists in-frame clones only, not all of them. V, J and clone size derive from that table, while D and trimming were established from the DNA sequence. The sample comprises a few hundred thousand clones, about 88% of which are singletons, and around 1.6% rests with the top ten. This CDR3 region has 13 residues. In germline, CDR1 is SGHNT, CDR2 YYREEE (reference sequence). V was pared by 4 bases and J by 6 bases, with 7 bases of the junction left unmatched.

The sequenced sample consisted of peripheral blood. This receptor was obtained from a man aged 70-80 years with acute or convalescent COVID-19. The chain links TRBV5-4 to TRBJ2-7; 7 bases fit TRBD1. The DNA of the CDR3 is TGTGCCAGCAGCCCTGACAGGGTGGGCGAGCAGTACTTC. Amino acids: CASSPDRVGEQYF.